This T cell receptor beta chain was identified in a study of T cells in Graves' hyperthyroidism and ophthalmopathy. RNA transcripts provided the source from which TCR beta CDR3 regions were amplified. Initially, a first-round RT-PCR of the TCR CDR3 employed the HTBI primer set. TCRdb processed the multiplex PCR reads anew with MiXCR; each CDR3 protein has one entry. The data show approximately 530,000 distinct CDR3 sequences, 16% seen once. This clonotype was counted at least ten times. Antigen: not known. General observations from the study: Among clonotypes expanded in thyroid above 0.001, most were also found in blood.

Germline V gene sequence: CDR1 SNHLY, CDR2 FYNNEI. After removal of 6 bases from V and 4 bases from J, the junction contained 8 bases not matched to a gene. CDR3 length: 15 amino acids. Sequencing was performed on blood. The origin of this receptor is a woman aged 18-29 years with Graves' hyperthyroidism. V usage is TRBV2 and J usage is TRBJ2-7; 11 nucleotides align to TRBD2. The CDR3 sequence is CASRALAGVGYEQYF. In nucleotides, the CDR3 is TGTGCCAGCAGAGCACTAGCGGGAGTCGGGTACGAGCAGTACTTC.